This entry lists 13 T cell receptor beta chains sequenced from one sample in a study of blood T cell repertoires in COVID-19. Repertoires were generated with immunoSEQ multiplex PCR, while TCRdb's copy carries only in-frame clones and drops some. The table lists some 150,000 clones, roughly 79% of them singletons. Sequencing was performed on peripheral blood. These receptors were obtained from a woman aged 60-75 years with active or convalescent COVID-19.

The J gene is TRBJ2-3, the V gene TRBV20-1, with a weak D call TRBD2 (5 bases). CDR1 DFQATT and CDR2 SNEGSKA come from the germline V gene (reference sequence). The CDR3 extends over 11 amino acids. The V gene lost 1 base and the J gene lost 9 bases, with 8 bases spanning the gap. The CDR3 is CSARGAVTQYF. CDR3 bases: TGCAGTGCTAGAGGAGCGGTGACGCAGTATTTT.

The chain carries TRBV29-1 and TRBJ1-2, with D uncertain. V dropped 3 bases and J dropped 6 bases, with 20 bases sitting between them. The CDR3 is 15 amino acids. The germline CDR1 and CDR2 sequences are SQVTM and ANQGSEA. CDR3: CSVERAAAPADGYTF. The CDR3 coding sequence is TGCAGCGTTGAGAGGGCAGCCGCTCCAGCCGATGGCTACACCTTC.

The chain is built from TRBV4-2 and TRBJ2-1; 12 positions match TRBD2. The V gene end was trimmed by 7 bases and the J gene end by 8 bases; junction bases not matched to a gene: 9. The CDR3 length is 15 residues. CDR1 LGHNA and CDR2 YNFKEQ come from the germline V gene. The CDR3 coding sequence is TGTGCCAGCACCACAAGACTAGCGGGAGAGGATGAGCAGTTCTTC. Its translation: CASTTRLAGEDEQFF.

The chain joins TRBV6-5 to TRBJ1-3, with 8 bases aligning to TRBD1. Germline CDR1 MNHEY, CDR2 SVGAGI. J lost 2 bases, V lost 5 bases, and 5 bases had no gene match. The CDR3 is made up of 15 amino acids. The CDR3 is CASSTGGLTGNTIYF. CDR3 in DNA: TGTGCCAGCAGTACAGGGGGACTCACTGGAAACACCATATATTTT.

This sequence joins TRBV6-5 and TRBJ1-6; D uncertain. Looked up from germline, CDR1 is MNHEY and CDR2 is SVGAGI. The CDR3 sequence is 14 residues long. V was cut by 6 bases and J by 0 bases, with 6 bases left in between. DNA of the CDR3: TGTGCCAGCAGGTCGTTCTCCTATAATTCACCCCTCCACTTT. Protein: CASRSFSYNSPLHF.

V and J are TRBV5-1 and TRBJ2-1, with TRBD1 identical over 8 bases. The CDR3 is made up of 15 amino acids. Germline V lookup: CDR1 SGHRS, CDR2 YFSETQ. V gave up 2 bases and J gave up 8 bases; unmatched junction bases: 9. The CDR3 region has the DNA TGCGCCAGCAGCTTCGGAGACAGGGGCCTGGATGAGCAGTTCTTC. This gives the protein CASSFGDRGLDEQFF. The full variable domain, rest sourced from reference TRBV5-1 and TRBJ2-1, is KAGVTQTPRYLIKTRGQQVTLSCSPISGHRSVSWYQQTPGQGLQFLFEYFSETQRNKGNFPGRFSGRQFSNSRSEMNVSTLELGDSALYLCASSFGDRGLDEQFFGPGTRLTVL.

The rearrangement links TRBV28 to TRBJ1-1; D is uncertain. This CDR3 is 14 amino acids long. Per the germline V gene, CDR1 is MDHEN and CDR2 is SYDVKM. Trimming left V 0 bases short and J 5 bases short, with 10 bases between. The CDR3 region is CASSLWGVRTEAFF. The CDR3 region has the DNA TGTGCCAGCAGTTTATGGGGAGTAAGGACTGAAGCTTTCTTT.

The gene calls are TRBV28 and TRBJ1-2; possibly TRBD1 for D (5 bases). This CDR3 contains 12 residues. The germline CDR1 and CDR2 sequences are MDHEN and SYDVKM. The ends were cut back, 6 bases at V and 4 bases at J, with 9 bases in the middle. The CDR3 protein is CASSTGGYGYTF. Here the CDR3 DNA reads TGTGCCAGCAGCACCGGGGGCTATGGCTACACCTTC.

The rearrangement links TRBV28 to TRBJ1-5; no clear D. V lost 5 bases, J lost 6 bases, and 23 bases lay in between. CDR1 is MDHEN, CDR2 SYDVKM, per germline. The CDR3 has 17 amino acids. The CDR3 coding sequence is TGTGCCAGCAGTCCCCCTATCCCACCCCAAAGAAGTCAGCCCCAGCATTTT. This encodes CASSPPIPPQRSQPQHF. Based on the CDR3 plus reference TRBV28 and TRBJ1-5, the full variable domain is DVKVTQSSRYLVKRTGEKVFLECVQDMDHENMFWYRQDPGLGLRLIYFSYDVKMKEKGDIPEGYSVSREKKERFSLILESASTNQTSMYLCASSPPIPPQRSQPQHFGDGTRLSIL.

This clone showed up just a few times. V and J are TRBV24-1 and TRBJ2-4; 9 nucleotides line up with TRBD1. V trimming: 5 bases; J trimming: 6 bases; junction bases outside the gene matches: 7. Germline V gives CDR1 KGHDR, CDR2 SFDVKD. The CDR3 sequence is 15 residues long. The CDR3 nucleotides are TGTGCCACCAGTGCTAAAACAGGGGGCGGAAACATTCAGTACTTC. It encodes CATSAKTGGGNIQYF.

This sequence joins TRBV28 and TRBJ2-7; D is perhaps TRBD1 (6 bases). Germline V gene lookup returns CDR1 MDHEN and CDR2 SYDVKM. The V end was cut by 2 bases, the J end by 6 bases, with 14 bases between. There are 14 residues in the CDR3. For the CDR3, the DNA is TGTGCCAGCAGTTTACGGGACACGACGGGCGAGCAGTACTTC. Translating gives CASSLRDTTGEQYF.

The genes are TRBV20-1 and TRBJ1-3; D not resolved. Trimming stripped 3 bases from V and 0 bases from J, with 12 bases between. The length of the CDR3 is 15 residues. From germline, CDR1 is DFQATT and CDR2 SNEGSKA (reference sequence). For the CDR3, the DNA is TGCAGTGCTAGTCCGGGGTCCGGCTCTGGAAACACCATATATTTT. Its translation is CSASPGSGSGNTIYF.

V usage is TRBV30 and J usage is TRBJ1-1; 7 bases match TRBD1. The germline gives CDR1 GTSNPN, CDR2 SVGIG (reference sequence). V lost 3 bases and J lost 0; bases outside the gene matches: 4. This CDR3 comprises 14 residues. As DNA, the CDR3 is TGTGCCTGGAGCCTGGGACAGCTGAACACTGAAGCTTTCTTT. Encoded protein: CAWSLGQLNTEAFF. The variable domain in full, completed from reference TRBV30 and TRBJ1-1, reads SQTIHQWPATLVQPVGSPLSLECTVEGTSNPNLYWYRQAAGRGLQLLFYSVGIGQISSEVPQNLSASRPQDRQFILSSKKLLLSDSGFYLCAWSLGQLNTEAFFGQGTRLTVV.